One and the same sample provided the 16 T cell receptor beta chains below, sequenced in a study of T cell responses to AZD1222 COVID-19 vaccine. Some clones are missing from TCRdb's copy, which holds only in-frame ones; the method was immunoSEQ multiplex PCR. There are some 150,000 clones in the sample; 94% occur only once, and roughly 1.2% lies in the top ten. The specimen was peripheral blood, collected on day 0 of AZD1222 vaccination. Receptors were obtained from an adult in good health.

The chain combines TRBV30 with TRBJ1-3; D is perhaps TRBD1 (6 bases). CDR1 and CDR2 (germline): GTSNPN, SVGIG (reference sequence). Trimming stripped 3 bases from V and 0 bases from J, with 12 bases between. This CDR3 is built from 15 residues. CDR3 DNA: TGTGCCTGGAGCAGGACAGCCCACTCTGGAAACACCATATATTTT. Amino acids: CAWSRTAHSGNTIYF. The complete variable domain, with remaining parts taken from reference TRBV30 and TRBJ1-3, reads SQTIHQWPATLVQPVGSPLSLECTVEGTSNPNLYWYRQAAGRGLQLLFYSVGIGQISSEVPQNLSASRPQDRQFILSSKKLLLSDSGFYLCAWSRTAHSGNTIYFGEGSWLTVV.

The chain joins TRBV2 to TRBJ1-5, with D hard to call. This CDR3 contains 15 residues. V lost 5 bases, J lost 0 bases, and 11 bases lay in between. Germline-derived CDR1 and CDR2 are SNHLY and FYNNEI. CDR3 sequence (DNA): TGTGCCAGCAGTAGCTTCTGGGATAGCAATCAGCCCCAGCATTTT. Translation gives CASSSFWDSNQPQHF. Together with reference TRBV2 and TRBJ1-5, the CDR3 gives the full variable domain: EPEVTQTPSHQVTQMGQEVILRCVPISNHLYFYWYRQILGQKVEFLVSFYNNEISEKSEIFDDQFSVERPDGSNFTLKIRSTKLEDSAMYFCASSSFWDSNQPQHFGDGTRLSIL.

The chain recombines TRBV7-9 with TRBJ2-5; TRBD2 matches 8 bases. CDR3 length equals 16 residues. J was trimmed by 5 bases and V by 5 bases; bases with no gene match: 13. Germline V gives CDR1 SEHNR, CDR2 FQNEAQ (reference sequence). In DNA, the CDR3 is TGTGCCAGCAGCCACATGGTCGGGGGGGCCGGTGAGACCCAGTACTTC. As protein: CASSHMVGGAGETQYF. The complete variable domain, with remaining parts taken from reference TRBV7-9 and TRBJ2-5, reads DTGVSQNPRHKITKRGQNVTFRCDPISEHNRLYWYRQTLGQGPEFLTYFQNEAQLEKSRLLSDRFSAERPKGSFSTLEIQRTEQGDSAMYLCASSHMVGGAGETQYFGPGTRLLVL.

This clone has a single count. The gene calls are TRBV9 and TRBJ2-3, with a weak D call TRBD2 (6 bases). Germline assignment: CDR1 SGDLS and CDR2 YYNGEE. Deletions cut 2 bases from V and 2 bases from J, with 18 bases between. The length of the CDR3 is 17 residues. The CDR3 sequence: CASSVTGSGGFTDTQYF. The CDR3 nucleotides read TGTGCCAGCAGCGTTACGGGTAGCGGAGGCTTCACAGATACGCAGTATTTT.

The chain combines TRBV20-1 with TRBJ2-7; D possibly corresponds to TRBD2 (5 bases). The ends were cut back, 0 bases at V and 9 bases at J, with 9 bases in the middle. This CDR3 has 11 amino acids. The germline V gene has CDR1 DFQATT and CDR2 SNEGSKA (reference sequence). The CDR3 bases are TGCAGTGCTAGAGATCGGGGTGGGCAGTACGTC. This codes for CSARDRGGQYV.

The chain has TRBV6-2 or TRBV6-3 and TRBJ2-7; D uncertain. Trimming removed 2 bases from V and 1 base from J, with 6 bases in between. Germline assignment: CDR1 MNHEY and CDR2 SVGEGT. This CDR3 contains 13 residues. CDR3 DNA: TGTGCCAGCAGTTACGAGAGTTCCTACGAGCAGTACGTC. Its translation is CASSYESSYEQYV.

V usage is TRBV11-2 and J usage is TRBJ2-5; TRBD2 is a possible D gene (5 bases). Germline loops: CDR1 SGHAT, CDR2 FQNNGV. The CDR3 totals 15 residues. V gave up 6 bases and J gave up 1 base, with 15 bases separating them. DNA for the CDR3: TGTGCCAGCAGGAGGGATGGCCGGGTCCAAGAGACCCAGTACTTC. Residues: CASRRDGRVQETQYF.

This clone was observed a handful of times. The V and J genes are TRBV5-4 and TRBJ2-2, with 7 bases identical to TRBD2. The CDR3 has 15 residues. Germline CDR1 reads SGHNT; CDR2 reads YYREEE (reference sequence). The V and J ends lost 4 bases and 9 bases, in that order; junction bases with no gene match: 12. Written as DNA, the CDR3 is TGTGCCAGCAGCGATCTGGGGGAGGGTGCTCGGGAGCTGTTTTTT. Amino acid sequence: CASSDLGEGARELFF.

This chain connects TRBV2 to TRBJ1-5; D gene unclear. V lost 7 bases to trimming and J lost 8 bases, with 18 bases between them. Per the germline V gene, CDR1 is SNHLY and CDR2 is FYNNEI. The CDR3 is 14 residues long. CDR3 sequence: CASTQERTSEPQHF. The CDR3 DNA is TGTGCCAGCACGCAGGAGAGGACCTCAGAGCCCCAGCATTTT.

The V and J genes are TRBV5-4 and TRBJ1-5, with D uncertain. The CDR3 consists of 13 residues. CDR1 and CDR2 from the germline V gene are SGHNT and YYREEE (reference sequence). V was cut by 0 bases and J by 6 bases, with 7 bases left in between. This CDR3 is CASSLALGQPQHF. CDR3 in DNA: TGTGCCAGCAGCTTGGCCCTCGGTCAGCCCCAGCATTTT.

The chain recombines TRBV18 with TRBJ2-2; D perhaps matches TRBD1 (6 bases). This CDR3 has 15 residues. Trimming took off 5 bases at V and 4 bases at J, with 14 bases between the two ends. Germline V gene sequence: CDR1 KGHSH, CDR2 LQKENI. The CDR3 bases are TGTGCCAGCTCAGCACAGGGTATTGGCACCGGGGAGCTGTTTTTT. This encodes CASSAQGIGTGELFF.

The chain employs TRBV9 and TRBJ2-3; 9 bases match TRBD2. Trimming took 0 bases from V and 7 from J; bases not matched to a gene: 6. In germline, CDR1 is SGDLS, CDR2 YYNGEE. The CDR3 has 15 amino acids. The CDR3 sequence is CASSVGRGGLYTQYF. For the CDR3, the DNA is TGTGCCAGCAGCGTAGGGCGGGGGGGCCTATATACGCAGTATTTT.

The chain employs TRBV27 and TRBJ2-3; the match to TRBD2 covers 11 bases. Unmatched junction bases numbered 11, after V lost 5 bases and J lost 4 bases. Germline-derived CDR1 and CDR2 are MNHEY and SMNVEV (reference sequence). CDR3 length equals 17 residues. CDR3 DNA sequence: TGTGCCAGCAGTCCCCGAGGTCGACTAGCGGGACCAGATACGCAGTATTTT. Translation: CASSPRGRLAGPDTQYF.

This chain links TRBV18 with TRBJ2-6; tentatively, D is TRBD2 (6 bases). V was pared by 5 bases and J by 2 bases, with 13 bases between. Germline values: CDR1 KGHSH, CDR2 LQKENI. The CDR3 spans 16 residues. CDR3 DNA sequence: TGTGCCAGCTCAGGCGGGGCCTTGGCTGGGGCCAACGTCCTGACTTTC. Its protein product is CASSGGALAGANVLTF.

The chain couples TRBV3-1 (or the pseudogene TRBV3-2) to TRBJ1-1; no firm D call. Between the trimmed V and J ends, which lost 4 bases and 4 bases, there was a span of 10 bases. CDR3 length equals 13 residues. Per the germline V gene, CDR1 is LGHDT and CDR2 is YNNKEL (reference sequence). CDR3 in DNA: TGTGCCAGCAGCCTCGGGCCGGGCACTGAAGCTTTCTTT. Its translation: CASSLGPGTEAFF.

This chain's CDR3 is CASSTGPGSDTQYF. As DNA, the CDR3 is TGTGCCAGCAGCACCGGGCCTGGCTCAGATACGCAGTATTTT. This sequence joins TRBV5-4 and TRBJ2-3; no definite D call. Germline-derived CDR1 and CDR2 are SGHNT and YYREEE (reference sequence). The CDR3 length is 14 residues. The V end lost 4 bases, the J end lost 4 bases, and 13 bases lay between the germline ends.